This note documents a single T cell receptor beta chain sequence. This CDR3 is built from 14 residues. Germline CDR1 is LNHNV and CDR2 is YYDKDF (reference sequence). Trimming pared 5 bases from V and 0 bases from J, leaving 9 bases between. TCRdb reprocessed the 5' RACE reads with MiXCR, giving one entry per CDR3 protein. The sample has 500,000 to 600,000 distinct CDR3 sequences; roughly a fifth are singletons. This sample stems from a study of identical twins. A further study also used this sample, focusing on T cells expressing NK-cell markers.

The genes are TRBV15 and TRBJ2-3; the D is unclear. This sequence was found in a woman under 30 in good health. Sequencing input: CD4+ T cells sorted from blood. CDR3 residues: CATSLGPSTDTQYF. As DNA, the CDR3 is TGTGCCACCAGCTTGGGCCCGAGCACAGATACGCAGTATTTT.